These 31 T cell receptor beta chains came from one sample sequenced in a study of blood T cell repertoires in COVID-19. Sequencing used immunoSEQ multiplex PCR; TCRdb keeps in-frame clones, though not all of them. The table includes about 130,000 clones, approximately 86% detected once. Sequences were obtained from PBMCs or T cells enriched from blood (not recorded which). The receptors were gathered from a woman aged 50 to 65 who had recovered from COVID-19.

The rearrangement joins TRBV30 to TRBJ1-4; TRBD1 aligns across 8 bases. Unmatched junction bases numbered 11, after V lost 0 bases and J lost 5 bases. The CDR3 extends over 17 amino acids. CDR1 is GTSNPN and CDR2 is SVGIG in the germline V gene (reference sequence). CDR3 amino acids: CAWSVGPGTGRNEKLFF. The DNA of the CDR3 is TGTGCCTGGAGTGTGGGCCCCGGGACAGGACGAAATGAAAAACTGTTTTTT.

The chain carries TRBV11-1 and TRBJ2-2; 7 bases line up with TRBD1. CDR1 is SGHAT, CDR2 FQDESV, per germline (reference sequence). CDR3 length: 14 amino acids. After removal of 3 bases from V and 4 bases from J, the junction contained 2 bases not matched to a gene. CDR3 sequence (DNA): TGTGCCAGCAGCTTCACAGGGGTCACCGGGGAGCTGTTTTTT. Residues: CASSFTGVTGELFF.

This rearrangement joins TRBV6-5 to TRBJ1-2, with TRBD1 matching 8 bases. Germline assignment: CDR1 MNHEY and CDR2 SVGAGI. J lost 4 bases, V lost 7 bases, and 5 bases had no gene match. This CDR3 contains 13 residues. Written as DNA, the CDR3 is TGTGCCAGCACCCACAGGGGGGCCTATGGCTACACCTTC. Amino acid sequence: CASTHRGAYGYTF.

The chain joins TRBV2 to TRBJ2-3; 10 bases fit TRBD2. Trimming cost V 6 bases and J 4 bases; bases outside gene matches: 10. CDR1 and CDR2 (germline): SNHLY, FYNNEI. The CDR3 sequence is 16 residues long. The CDR3 DNA follows: TGTGCCAGCAGGGGATTAGCGGGGGGCGGTGCAGATACGCAGTATTTT. Amino acids: CASRGLAGGGADTQYF.

This clone was recorded only once. The genes are TRBV9 and TRBJ1-1, with D possibly matching TRBD1 (6 bases). The germline gives CDR1 SGDLS, CDR2 YYNGEE. Trimming removed 0 bases from V and 4 bases from J, with 10 bases in between. The CDR3 contains 14 residues. DNA of the CDR3: TGTGCCAGCAGCGTAGGGGCAGGGGTCACTGAAGCTTTCTTT. It specifies CASSVGAGVTEAFF.

The chain couples TRBV25-1 to TRBJ2-3; a weak D match, TRBD1 (6 bases). Germline loops: CDR1 MGHDK, CDR2 SYGVNS. Trimming pared 4 bases from V and 0 bases from J, leaving 11 bases between. The CDR3 runs 15 residues. CDR3 sequence: CASSADRPSTDTQYF. The CDR3 DNA reads TGTGCCAGCAGTGCGGACAGACCTAGCACAGATACGCAGTATTTT.

The chain recombines TRBV18 with TRBJ2-7; 12 nucleotides match TRBD1. CDR1 and CDR2 (germline): KGHSH, LQKENI. CDR3 length equals 15 residues. Trimming took 6 bases from V and 7 from J; bases not matched to a gene: 10. The CDR3 reads CASSPPGQGALEQYF. In DNA, the CDR3 is TGTGCCAGCTCTCCTCCGGGACAGGGGGCGCTTGAGCAGTACTTC. The entire variable domain, with the rest obtained from reference TRBV18 and TRBJ2-7, is as follows: NAGVMQNPRHLVRRRGQEARLRCSPMKGHSHVYWYRQLPEEGLKFMVYLQKENIIDESGMPKERFSAEFPKEGPSILRIQQVVRGDSAAYFCASSPPGQGALEQYFGPGTRLTVT.

The chain uses TRBV6-5 and TRBJ2-5, with 7 nucleotides matching TRBD2. The CDR3 covers 15 residues. V lost 9 bases and J lost 1; bases outside the gene matches: 11. Germline V gene lookup returns CDR1 MNHEY and CDR2 SVGAGI. CDR3: CASEAGRVLQETQYF. The CDR3 coding sequence is TGTGCCAGTGAAGCGGGGAGGGTTCTCCAAGAGACCCAGTACTTC.

This clone was counted only a few times. CDR3 protein: CASSQEMDRGGYNSPLHF. The CDR3 bases are TGCGCCAGCAGCCAAGAAATGGACAGGGGAGGCTATAATTCACCCCTCCACTTT. The chain recombines TRBV4-1 with TRBJ1-6; 9 bases are shared with TRBD1. The germline V gene encodes CDR1 MGHRA and CDR2 YSYEKL. This CDR3 contains 18 residues. V shed 0 bases, J shed 3 bases, and the junction held 6 bases outside the gene matches.

This chain joins TRBV4-3 and TRBJ1-3, with D possibly matching TRBD1 (5 bases). The CDR3 is 17 residues long. Trimming shortened V by 0 bases and J by 6 bases, and 18 bases separated the two germline ends. Germline V CDR1 and CDR2: LGHNA, YSLEER. CDR3 sequence reads: CASSQDYRPSLENTIYF. The CDR3 DNA reads TGCGCCAGCAGCCAAGACTACAGGCCTTCTCTGGAAAACACCATATATTTT.

The chain combines TRBV5-1 with TRBJ2-2; no reliable D call. Germline CDR1 and CDR2: SGHRS and YFSETQ. Trimming stripped 4 bases from V and 7 bases from J, with 20 bases between. The CDR3 contains 16 residues. This CDR3 is CASSIASGFEIGELFF. For the CDR3, the DNA is TGCGCCAGCAGCATTGCCTCAGGCTTCGAGATCGGGGAGCTGTTTTTT.

V gene TRBV7-2 combines with J gene TRBJ2-1; 11 bases map to TRBD2. Germline values: CDR1 SGHTA, CDR2 FQGNSA. V dropped 5 bases and J dropped 4; count of bases not matched to a gene: 7. This CDR3 spans 16 amino acids. This CDR3 reads CASSRTASGGYNEQFF. The CDR3 region has the DNA TGTGCCAGCAGCCGCACTGCTAGCGGGGGGTACAATGAGCAGTTCTTC.

V is TRBV19 and J is TRBJ2-3, with D tentatively TRBD1 (6 bases). This CDR3 spans 15 amino acids. CDR1 and CDR2 from the germline V gene are LNHDA and SQIVND (reference sequence). V lost 3 bases, J lost 3 bases, and 13 bases lay in between. The CDR3 is CASSMTGLSTDTQYF. Here the CDR3 DNA reads TGTGCCAGTAGTATGACAGGCTTGTCTACAGATACGCAGTATTTT.

The chain has TRBV5-5 and TRBJ1-1; D gene uncertain. Looked up from germline, CDR1 is SGHKS and CDR2 is YYEKEE (reference sequence). The CDR3 loop spans 14 amino acids. Between the trimmed V and J ends, which lost 0 bases and 2 bases, there was a span of 8 bases. The CDR3 region has the DNA TGTGCCAGCAGCTTGGGGCAGGTCAACACTGAAGCTTTCTTT. This codes for CASSLGQVNTEAFF. The full variable domain, rest sourced from reference TRBV5-5 and TRBJ1-1, is DAGVTQSPTHLIKTRGQQVTLRCSPISGHKSVSWYQQVLGQGPQFIFQYYEKEERGRGNFPDRFSARQFPNYSSELNVNALLLGDSALYLCASSLGQVNTEAFFGQGTRLTVV.

This rearrangement joins TRBV5-5 to TRBJ2-4, with a possible D match to TRBD2 (7 bases). Germline CDR1 reads SGHKS; CDR2 reads YYEKEE (reference sequence). V lost 4 bases to trimming and J lost 7 bases, with 24 bases between them. The CDR3 runs 17 residues. The CDR3 here is CASSRSEQGGNGNIQYF. The CDR3 bases are TGTGCCAGCAGCCGATCCGAACAGGGAGGGAACGGGAACATTCAGTACTTC.

The V and J genes are TRBV5-1 and TRBJ1-1, with 7 bases identical to TRBD1. Germline CDR1 reads SGHRS; CDR2 reads YFSETQ. V trimming: 4 bases; J trimming: 1 base; junction bases outside the gene matches: 4. The CDR3 has 14 residues. The CDR3 DNA is TGCGCCAGCAGCGGAACAGGGGCGAACACTGAAGCTTTCTTT. This translates into CASSGTGANTEAFF.

This sequence joins TRBV11-3 and TRBJ2-3, with 8 bases identical to TRBD2. Trimming cost V 1 base and J 3 bases; bases outside gene matches: 6. From germline, CDR1 is SGHNT and CDR2 YENEEA. The CDR3 extends over 16 amino acids. CDR3 sequence (DNA): TGTGCCAGCAGCTTAGTCGCGGGGGGCATGACAGATACGCAGTATTTT. Translated: CASSLVAGGMTDTQYF.

The V gene is TRBV4-1, the J gene TRBJ2-1; unclear D gene. The V end lost 4 bases, the J end lost 9 bases, and 10 bases lay between the germline ends. CDR3 length equals 12 residues. Germline V lookup: CDR1 MGHRA, CDR2 YSYEKL. The CDR3 sequence is CASSLGRSEQFF. CDR3 DNA: TGCGCCAGCAGCCTTGGAAGGAGTGAGCAGTTCTTC.

The chain is built from TRBV23-1 and TRBJ1-5; weak D call: TRBD1 (5 bases). TRBV23-1 is recorded as an ORF, its role being uncertain. This CDR3 region has 17 residues. Trimming left V 5 bases short and J 0 bases short, with 17 bases between. CDR3: CASSEGNGLYSNQPQHF. For the CDR3, the DNA is TGCGCCAGCAGTGAGGGGAACGGACTATATAGCAATCAGCCCCAGCATTTT.

The chain employs TRBV9 and TRBJ2-2; a possible D gene is TRBD2 (6 bases). CDR1 is SGDLS and CDR2 is YYNGEE in the germline V gene. V lost 0 bases, J lost 0 bases, and 15 bases lay in between. This CDR3 comprises 18 residues. As DNA, the CDR3 is TGTGCCAGCAGCGTAGTGACGGGGGAGAATACGAACACCGGGGAGCTGTTTTTT. Protein product: CASSVVTGENTNTGELFF.

The chain is built from TRBV2 and TRBJ2-1, with D perhaps TRBD1 (6 bases). V lost 6 bases and J 2 bases, leaving 14 bases between the germline ends. This CDR3 is built from 15 residues. CDR1 and CDR2 from the germline V gene are SNHLY and FYNNEI. For the CDR3, the DNA is TGTGCCAGCAGGATGACAGGTTCTCCCTACAATGAGCAGTTCTTC. Translated: CASRMTGSPYNEQFF.

The gene calls are TRBV24-1 and TRBJ2-3; 9 bases fit TRBD1. The CDR3 extends over 14 amino acids. In germline, CDR1 is KGHDR, CDR2 SFDVKD. V lost 4 bases, J lost 5 bases, and 3 bases stayed unmatched. Here the CDR3 reads CATSDGTGRDTQYF. Written as DNA, the CDR3 is TGTGCCACCAGTGACGGGACAGGGCGAGATACGCAGTATTTT.

CDR3 sequence reads: CASSVGQGASPLHF. The CDR3 coding sequence is TGTGCCAGCAGCGTAGGACAGGGGGCATCACCCCTCCACTTT. This chain joins TRBV9 and TRBJ1-6, with 10 bases lining up with TRBD1. This CDR3 has 14 amino acids. CDR1 SGDLS and CDR2 YYNGEE come from the germline V gene. With 0 bases clipped from V and 10 bases from J, the junction kept 1 base outside the gene matches.

This rearrangement joins TRBV10-3 to TRBJ1-1; 11 positions agree with TRBD1. The CDR3 has 14 residues. Per germline, CDR1 ENHRY and CDR2 SYGVKD. The trim removed 11 bases at V and 0 bases at J, leaving 5 bases unmatched. The CDR3 is CASDRGPLNTEAFF. CDR3 coding DNA: TGTGCCTCGGACAGGGGGCCCCTGAACACTGAAGCTTTCTTT.

The gene calls are TRBV11-2 and TRBJ1-2; tentatively, D is TRBD1 (6 bases). CDR1 is SGHAT, CDR2 FQNNGV, per germline. The CDR3 sequence is 13 residues long. The germline V and J ends were trimmed by 2 bases and 6 bases, with 10 bases remaining between them. The CDR3, as DNA: TGTGCCAGCAGCTTATACAGGGTTAATGGCTACACCTTC. It specifies CASSLYRVNGYTF.

The rearrangement uses TRBV14 and TRBJ2-1; D unresolved. V was clipped by 3 bases and J by 7 bases, with 7 bases between them. This CDR3 contains 12 residues. Germline CDR1 and CDR2: SGHDN and FVKESK. Here the CDR3 DNA reads TGTGCCAGCAGCCAGAGGCTAAATGAGCAGTTCTTC. It translates to CASSQRLNEQFF.

The V gene is TRBV19, the J gene TRBJ1-4; D perhaps matches TRBD1 (6 bases). Trimming pared 7 bases from V and 7 bases from J, leaving 16 bases between. The CDR3 is 14 amino acids. Per germline, CDR1 LNHDA and CDR2 SQIVND (reference sequence). CDR3: CASKQDRNTEKLFF. CDR3 bases: TGTGCCAGTAAACAGGACAGAAATACTGAAAAACTGTTTTTT.

The chain employs TRBV29-1 and TRBJ1-3, with 7 bases fitting TRBD1. In germline, CDR1 is SQVTM, CDR2 ANQGSEA. J gave up 0 bases and V 8 bases, and 13 bases lay outside the gene matches. There are 16 residues in the CDR3. This CDR3 reads CSYPAGTARSGNTIYF. The CDR3 coding sequence is TGCAGCTACCCAGCCGGGACAGCCCGCTCTGGAAACACCATATATTTT.

The chain is built from TRBV27 and TRBJ2-3; D gene unclear. Trimming removed 3 bases at V and 2 bases at J, with 6 bases between. The V gene's germline CDR1 is MNHEY and CDR2 SMNVEV (reference sequence). The CDR3 runs 13 residues. Written as DNA, the CDR3 is TGTGCCAGCAGTTTTTCTCCCACAGATACGCAGTATTTT. Translation: CASSFSPTDTQYF.

The CDR3 region is CASSIVGYTEAFF. For the CDR3, the DNA is TGTGCCAGTAGTATAGTGGGCTACACTGAAGCTTTCTTT. This rearrangement joins TRBV19 to TRBJ1-1; no definite D call. This CDR3 comprises 13 residues. Trimming took off 1 base at V and 3 bases at J, with 6 bases between the two ends. Germline V CDR1 and CDR2: LNHDA, SQIVND (reference sequence).

The chain is built from TRBV3-1 (or the pseudogene TRBV3-2) and TRBJ2-3, with 8 nucleotides matching TRBD2. The CDR3 is made up of 15 amino acids. V dropped 1 base and J dropped 1; count of bases not matched to a gene: 1. Germline V gene data show CDR1 as LGHDT and CDR2 as YNNKEL (reference sequence). DNA of the CDR3: TGTGCCAGCAGCCAAGCCGGGGGGGGCACAGATACGCAGTATTTT. Translation: CASSQAGGGTDTQYF.